This TCR beta chain was sequenced for a study of control samples from healthy donors and cancer patients. Only in-frame clones appear in the TCRdb table, and some are missing; sequencing was by immunoSEQ multiplex PCR. Altogether around 180,000 clones are present, around 88% being singletons, with the ten largest covering nearly 5%. Trimming left V 4 bases short and J 1 base short, with 14 bases between. The CDR3 is 15 amino acids. The germline V gene has CDR1 SGHNT and CDR2 YYREEE (reference sequence). Material: blood. This receptor was taken from a woman aged 30 to 39 in good health. The chain uses TRBV5-4 and TRBJ1-1, with D maybe TRBD1 (5 bases). The CDR3 loop is CASSVFRVRNTEAFF. The CDR3 nucleotides read TGTGCCAGCAGCGTGTTCAGGGTGCGGAACACTGAAGCTTTCTTT.